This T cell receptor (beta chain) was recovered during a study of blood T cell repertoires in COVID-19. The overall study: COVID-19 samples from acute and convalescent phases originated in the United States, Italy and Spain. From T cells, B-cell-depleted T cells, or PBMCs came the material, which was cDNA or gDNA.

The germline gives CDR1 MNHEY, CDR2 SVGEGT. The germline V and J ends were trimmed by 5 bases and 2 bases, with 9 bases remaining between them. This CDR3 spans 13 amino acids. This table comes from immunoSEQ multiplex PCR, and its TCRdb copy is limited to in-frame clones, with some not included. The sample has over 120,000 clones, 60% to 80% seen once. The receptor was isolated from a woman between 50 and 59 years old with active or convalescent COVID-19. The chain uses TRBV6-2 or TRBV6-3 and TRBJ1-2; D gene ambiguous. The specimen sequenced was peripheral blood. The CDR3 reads CASSEEENYGYTF. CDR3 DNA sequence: TGTGCCAGCAGTGAGGAAGAAAACTATGGCTACACCTTC.